Listed below are T cell receptor beta chains from one sample, sequenced in a study of post-analysis software for immune sequencing data. MiXCR, applied by TCRdb to the PCR reads, yields one record per CDR3 protein. This table has around 260,000 distinct CDR3 sequences, 35% to 45% appearing once. Sequencing used blood. The source is a girl aged 5-17 years with multiple sclerosis. Each CDR3 is given with its conserved first and last residue. D genes are given only for firm matches. Clone size is not always given. Where it is, it says once, few, many or a class for expanded clones.

v_gene,j_gene,abundance,d_gene,CDR3nt,CDR3aa
TRBV28,TRBJ2-1,.,.,TGTGCCAGCAGTTTATTCTTGGAGGGTTTCTCCTACAATGAGCAGTTCTTC,CASSLFLEGFSYNEQFF
TRBV6-6,TRBJ1-2,.,TRBD1,TGTGCCAGCGGTGCAGGGGGAGATGGCTACACCTTC,CASGAGGDGYTF
TRBV3-1,TRBJ1-5,.,.,TGTGCCAGCAGCCAAAATCCAGGGGAAGGGGCCGGCAATCAGCCCCAGCATTTT,CASSQNPGEGAGNQPQHF
TRBV28,TRBJ2-7,.,TRBD2,TGTGCCAGCAGGGCGAGCGGGAGAGGGCCCGAGCAGTACTTC,CASRASGRGPEQYF
TRBV20-1,TRBJ2-2,few,.,TGCAGTGCTCTCGACAGCAGATACACCGGGGAGCTGTTTTTT,CSALDSRYTGELFF
TRBV5-1,TRBJ1-5,.,TRBD1,TGCGCCAGCAGACCCGACAGGGGCACCAATCAGCCCCAGCATTTT,CASRPDRGTNQPQHF
TRBV28,TRBJ2-4,.,.,TGTGCCAGCAGTTTATTAAACATTCAGTACTTC,CASSLLNIQYF
TRBV20-1,TRBJ1-1,.,.,TGCAGTGCTAGATTTACAGGATCCGTAGGCGGACAAGCTTTCTTT,CSARFTGSVGGQAFF
TRBV7-2,TRBJ1-2,many,.,TGTGCCAGCAGCTTTGGGGGCAAAAACTATGGCTACACCTTC,CASSFGGKNYGYTF
TRBV4-1,TRBJ1-5,.,.,TGCGCCAGCAGCCAAGACGGGTCAGGCGGACTGTTAGGGGCCCAGCATTTT,CASSQDGSGGLLGAQHF
TRBV6-1,TRBJ2-7,.,.,TGTGCCAGCAATTCGGACGGGCGCGAGCAGTACTTC,CASNSDGREQYF
TRBV19,TRBJ2-7,few,TRBD1,TGTGCCACTTCACCGGGACAGGGGTCCTACGAGCAGTACTTC,CATSPGQGSYEQYF
TRBV14,TRBJ1-1,.,.,TGTGCCAGCAGCCAAGGGTCTGGGGTAGGCACTGAAGCTTTCTTT,CASSQGSGVGTEAFF
TRBV20-1,TRBJ1-6,.,.,TGCAGTGCTCGGACGGCTCAAGTCAATTCACCCCTCCACTTT,CSARTAQVNSPLHF
TRBV20-1,TRBJ2-3,few,TRBD2,TGCAGGCCTACCCCTAGCGGGGGGGCCCCAGATACGCAGTATTTT,CRPTPSGGAPDTQYF
TRBV15,TRBJ2-2,few,.,TGTGCCACCAGCGAAGGGGCGGTGAACACCGGGGAGCTGTTTTTT,CATSEGAVNTGELFF
TRBV15,TRBJ2-5,many,.,TGTGCCACCAGCAGAGTCGGGGAGACCCAGTACTTC,CATSRVGETQYF
TRBV28,TRBJ2-2,few,.,TGTGCCAGCAGTTTCACAGCCGGAACCGGGGAGCTGTTTTTT,CASSFTAGTGELFF
TRBV5-1,TRBJ1-1,.,.,TGCGCCAGCAGCGACAAAGGGGTGAACACTGAAGCTTTCTTT,CASSDKGVNTEAFF
TRBV2,TRBJ2-7,few,.,TGTGCCAGCAGCGCGGGATTCACTTCCTACGAGCAGTACTTC,CASSAGFTSYEQYF
TRBV12-3/TRBV12-4,TRBJ2-3,many,.,TGTGCCAGCAGTCCCAGAATCGGGGTTACTAGCACAGATACGCAGTATTTT,CASSPRIGVTSTDTQYF
TRBV12-3/TRBV12-4,TRBJ1-5,many,.,TGTGCCAGCAGGCAAGGCAATCAGCCCCAGCATTTT,CASRQGNQPQHF
TRBV29-1,TRBJ1-1,.,.,TGCAGCGTAGGAGGGAGGCGGGGGAACACTGAAGCTTTCTTT,CSVGGRRGNTEAFF
TRBV10-2,TRBJ2-2,many,.,TGCGCCAGCCAGGGTGCGGGCCGGAGCACCGGGGAGCTGTTTTTT,CASQGAGRSTGELFF
TRBV5-1,TRBJ2-3,many,.,TGCGCCAGCAGCTTCAGGGGCAGCGGGACCAGCACAGATACGCAGTATTTT,CASSFRGSGTSTDTQYF
TRBV4-1,TRBJ2-5,many,.,TGCGCCAGCAGCCAAGAGCCAGACCGACAAGAGACCCAGTACTTC,CASSQEPDRQETQYF
TRBV12-3/TRBV12-4,TRBJ1-5,many,.,TGTGCCAGCAGTTTCCCCGGGGGCGGACGTTCCGGCAATCAGCCCCAGCATTTT,CASSFPGGGRSGNQPQHF
TRBV7-6,TRBJ2-4,many,TRBD1,TGTGCCAGCAGCGGGGACAGGGGAGACATTCAGTACTTC,CASSGDRGDIQYF
TRBV20-1,TRBJ2-5,.,.,TGCAGTGCTATCGGGTCGCAAGAGACCCAGTACTTC,CSAIGSQETQYF
TRBV6-6,TRBJ2-7,many,.,TGTGCCAGCAGTCGGAATATCTACGAGCAGTACTTC,CASSRNIYEQYF
TRBV4-1,TRBJ1-4,many,TRBD1,TGCGCCAGCAGCCAAGCGAGTATCACAGGGGACGAAAAACTGTTTTTT,CASSQASITGDEKLFF
TRBV20-1,TRBJ2-3,many,TRBD2,TGCAGTGCTCCCCCGGCTAGCGGGGGGGCAGATACGCAGTATTTT,CSAPPASGGADTQYF
TRBV27,TRBJ2-7,.,.,TGTGCCAGCGGGACCGGCGCGTCCTACGAGCAGTACTTC,CASGTGASYEQYF
TRBV27,TRBJ2-1,many,TRBD2,TGTGCCAGCACCCCGAGCGGGGGGGCAATAAATGAGCAGTTCTTC,CASTPSGGAINEQFF
TRBV4-1,TRBJ2-3,.,TRBD2,TGCGCCAGCAGCCAACGGACTAGCGGTTACACAGATACGCAGTATTTT,CASSQRTSGYTDTQYF
TRBV7-9,TRBJ2-1,.,TRBD2,TGTGCCAGCAGCCGACTGACTAGCGGGAACTCCTTAGGCAATGAGCAGTTCTTC,CASSRLTSGNSLGNEQFF
TRBV6-4,TRBJ2-5,.,.,TGTGCCAGCAGTGACTCGACTGGTCCGGGAGACGGCGAGACCCAGTACTTC,CASSDSTGPGDGETQYF